This is a list of T cell receptor beta chains from one sample in a study of blood T cell repertoires in COVID-19. This table comes from immunoSEQ multiplex PCR, and its TCRdb copy is limited to in-frame clones, with some not included. The top ten hold about 8% of the sample, which has over 400,000 clones, roughly nine tenths seen once. Sequencing was carried out using peripheral blood. These TCRs come from a woman aged 45-60 years with COVID-19, enrolled during active disease. Both conserved end residues are part of each CDR3. The D gene is left open where the match is weak. The size field is filled for only some rows; it gives once, few, many or a size class.

TRBJ2-6,-,-,TRBV9,TGTGCCAGCAGCGTATTCGGACAGAGCTCTGGGGCCAACGTCCTGACTTTC,CASSVFGQSSGANVLTF
TRBJ2-3,-,TRBD2,TRBV7-3,TGTGCCAGCAGCTTTGGTGCGGGAGACACAGATACGCAGTATTTT,CASSFGAGDTDTQYF
TRBJ2-5,once,TRBD2,TRBV2,TGTGCCAGCATAGGACTAGCGTCCCCAGGGGAGACCCAGTACTTC,CASIGLASPGETQYF
TRBJ2-5,-,-,TRBV11-2,TGTGCCAGCAGCTTAGGAGGGAAGGAGACCCAGTACTTC,CASSLGGKETQYF
TRBJ2-7,-,-,TRBV24-1,TGTGCCACCAGTGACACTACTACAAACACCGACAGAATGGGATTCTACGAGCAGTACTTC,CATSDTTTNTDRMGFYEQYF
TRBJ2-7,-,TRBD2,TRBV30,TGTGCCTGGGGTCCGGGAGGGGGGCCCTACGAGCAGTACTTC,CAWGPGGGPYEQYF
TRBJ1-5,-,-,TRBV6-5,TGTGCCAGCAGCGCAGGGGATGGGAATCAGCCCCAGCATTTT,CASSAGDGNQPQHF
TRBJ2-7,-,-,TRBV9,TGTGCCAGCAGCGCCGGGGAGTTTTTTTCCCAGCAGTACTTC,CASSAGEFFSQQYF
TRBJ2-2,-,-,TRBV15,TGTGCCACCAGCAGAGAGGGGCTCACCGGGGAGCTGTTTTTT,CATSREGLTGELFF
TRBJ2-7,-,-,TRBV9,TGTGCCAGCAGCGGAACAGGAGATCCCTACGAGCAGTACTTC,CASSGTGDPYEQYF